Listed here are 19 T cell receptor beta chains from one sample, sequenced in a study of regulatory T cells in long-lasting Graves disease. Time point reported: persistent/refractory GD, antithyroid drugs over 5 years with positive TRAb. The TCR library used RNA extracted from PBMCs. Combining iRepertoire HTBI primers with Arm-PCR of CDR3 regions, the authors built TCR beta libraries. Using its own MiXCR run on the multiplex PCR reads, TCRdb lists one record per CDR3 protein. The sample shows some 450,000 distinct CDR3 sequences, 23% of them seen only once. This material consisted of peripheral blood mononuclear cells (PBMCs), taken when the disease was refractory, from a patient treated with antithyroid drugs. All receptors come from a female donor with Graves disease.

On this clonotype itself: The junction departs from germline at one end; a sequencing error may be responsible. The chain has TRBV5-1 and TRBJ2-4, with a possible D match to TRBD1 (5 bases). Looked up from germline, CDR1 is SGHRS and CDR2 is YFSETQ. This CDR3 is built from 15 residues. CDR3 loop: CASSLEQGMQNILYF. As DNA, the CDR3 is TGCGCCAGCAGCTTGGAGCAGGGCATGCAAAACATTCTGTACTTC.

This clonotype was seen a handful of times. This chain uses TRBV7-2 with TRBJ2-7, with D perhaps matching TRBD1 (6 bases). In germline, CDR1 is SGHTA, CDR2 FQGNSA. The CDR3 consists of 13 residues. V lost 8 bases and J 0 bases, leaving 11 bases between the germline ends. The CDR3 DNA sequence: TGTGCCAGCCGGGACACCTTCTCCTACGAGCAGTACTTC. Its translation: CASRDTFSYEQYF.

At least ten counts were recorded for this clonotype. J is TRBJ2-5 and V is TRBV27; tentative D call: TRBD1 (6 bases). Germline assignment: CDR1 MNHEY and CDR2 SMNVEV (reference sequence). The CDR3 extends over 16 amino acids. The germline V and J ends were trimmed by 1 base and 5 bases, with 17 bases remaining between them. CDR3 coding DNA: TGTGCCAGCAGTTTATTCTCTCCGTGGACAGTGGAGACCCAGTACTTC. The encoded protein is CASSLFSPWTVETQYF.

This clonotype was counted at least ten times. The chain is built from TRBV28 and TRBJ1-5; a possible D gene is TRBD1 (5 bases). Per the germline V gene, CDR1 is MDHEN and CDR2 is SYDVKM. The V gene lost 10 bases and the J gene lost 2 bases, with 21 bases spanning the gap. The CDR3 has 16 amino acids. In DNA form, the CDR3 reads TGTGCCACCCGAGACAGTCCCCTGGGGGGCAATCAGCCCCAGCATTTT. Translating gives CATRDSPLGGNQPQHF.

The rearrangement links TRBV6-2 or TRBV6-3 to TRBJ2-7; unclear D gene. Germline V CDR1 and CDR2: MNHEY, SVGEGT. The CDR3 has 14 amino acids. V lost 9 bases to trimming and J lost 1 base, with 16 bases between them. The CDR3 bases are TGTGCCAGTCGCCCGGCCGGGCCTTCCTACGAGCAGTACTTC. Amino acids: CASRPAGPSYEQYF.

In this sample, this clonotype turned up a few times. The chain joins TRBV14 to TRBJ2-2; 10 positions match TRBD1. Germline loops: CDR1 SGHDN, CDR2 FVKESK. This CDR3 has 16 residues. The trim removed 2 bases at V and 4 bases at J, leaving 4 bases unmatched. The CDR3 DNA is TGTGCCAGCAGCCAACTGGGACAGGGGATCACCGGGGAGCTGTTTTTT. Amino acids: CASSQLGQGITGELFF. The variable domain in full, completed from reference TRBV14 and TRBJ2-2, reads EAGVTQFPSHSVIEKGQTVTLRCDPISGHDNLYWYRRVMGKEIKFLLHFVKESKQDESGMPNNRFLAERTGGTYSTLKVQPAELEDSGVYFCASSQLGQGITGELFFGEGSRLTVL.

This clonotype has just a few counts. The chain carries TRBV24-1 and TRBJ2-5; weak D call: TRBD1 (6 bases). Looked up from germline, CDR1 is KGHDR and CDR2 is SFDVKD. With 3 bases removed from V and 2 bases from J, the gap between germline ends came to 18 bases. The CDR3 has 17 residues. CDR3 nucleotides: TGTGCCACCAGTGATAGTGGACAGAGCATTATTCAAGAGACCCAGTACTTC. Translating gives CATSDSGQSIIQETQYF.

J is TRBJ2-7 and V is TRBV10-3; 9 bases match TRBD1. Germline V gene sequence: CDR1 ENHRY, CDR2 SYGVKD. After removal of 6 bases from V and 3 bases from J, the junction contained 3 bases not matched to a gene. The CDR3 totals 13 residues. Here the CDR3 DNA reads TGTGCCATCAGGGGGACAGGGCACTACGAGCAGTACTTC. This sequence encodes CAIRGTGHYEQYF.

J is TRBJ1-2 and V is TRBV19; 7 positions agree with TRBD1. CDR1 LNHDA and CDR2 SQIVND come from the germline V gene (reference sequence). CDR3 length: 14 amino acids. Trimming removed 6 bases from V and 4 bases from J; junction bases left unmatched: 8. Here the CDR3 reads CASSDGQVPYGYTF. CDR3 coding DNA: TGTGCCAGTAGCGACGGACAGGTCCCCTATGGCTACACCTTC.

This clonotype was seen ten or more times. J is TRBJ2-5 and V is TRBV12-3 or TRBV12-4; tentative D call: TRBD2 (6 bases). The CDR3 covers 16 residues. Trimming left V 3 bases short and J 5 bases short, with 19 bases between. The CDR3 bases are TGTGCCAGCAGTTTTTCCGCCGGGGGAGGAGGGGAGACCCAGTACTTC. This translates into CASSFSAGGGGETQYF.

This clonotype came up a few times. V usage is TRBV7-2 and J usage is TRBJ1-1; D is unresolved. The CDR3 has 12 amino acids. V dropped 8 bases and J dropped 1 base, with 8 bases sitting between them. Germline CDR1 SGHTA, CDR2 FQGNSA. The CDR3 spells CASRQPNTEAFF. CDR3 coding DNA: TGTGCCAGCCGGCAGCCGAACACTGAAGCTTTCTTT.

The V and J genes are TRBV30 and TRBJ1-1; D is ambiguous. V lost 3 bases and J 1 base, leaving 18 bases between the germline ends. CDR1 and CDR2 (germline): GTSNPN, SVGIG (reference sequence). CDR3 length: 16 amino acids. Written as DNA, the CDR3 is TGTGCCTGGAGGGCGACGGCTACGGGGTGGAACACTGAAGCTTTCTTT. Translating gives CAWRATATGWNTEAFF.

J is TRBJ2-7 and V is TRBV30; D ambiguous. The V gene lost 0 bases and the J gene lost 3 bases, with 12 bases spanning the gap. The CDR3 is made up of 14 amino acids. Germline CDR1 is GTSNPN and CDR2 is SVGIG (reference sequence). The DNA for the CDR3 is TGTGCCTGGAGTGTAGGGCTCCTAGTCTACGAGCAGTACTTC. As protein: CAWSVGLLVYEQYF.

This clonotype was seen at least ten times. This chain uses TRBV9 with TRBJ1-2, with 7 bases lining up with TRBD1. Germline V lookup: CDR1 SGDLS, CDR2 YYNGEE. V was clipped by 4 bases and J by 5 bases; unmatched bases: 11. The CDR3 runs 15 residues. CDR3 nucleotide sequence: TGTGCCAGCAGCTCTCCCCCGACAGGGAGATATGGCTACACCTTC. Residues: CASSSPPTGRYGYTF.

This clonotype was picked up a small number of times. The chain carries TRBV6-1 and TRBJ1-1; D gene ambiguous. The CDR3 extends over 15 amino acids. V was cut by 5 bases and J by 3 bases, with 16 bases left in between. Germline V CDR1 and CDR2: MNHNS, SASEGT. CDR3 region: CASSQRTLGDTEAFF. The CDR3 coding sequence is TGTGCCAGCAGTCAACGGACCCTCGGGGACACTGAAGCTTTCTTT.

This chain links TRBV7-2 with TRBJ2-7, with TRBD1 matching 8 bases. The CDR3 totals 14 residues. V trimming: 3 bases; J trimming: 7 bases; junction bases outside the gene matches: 8. Germline V gives CDR1 SGHTA, CDR2 FQGNSA. CDR3 protein: CASSFGTGHGEQYF. CDR3 DNA: TGTGCCAGCAGCTTCGGGACAGGACATGGAGAGCAGTACTTC.

On this clonotype itself: The CDR3 carries no conserved terminal phenylalanine or tryptophan, so it likely arises from a read error. This sequence joins TRBV30 and TRBJ2-5, with D maybe TRBD2 (6 bases). This CDR3 spans 15 amino acids. Germline loops: CDR1 GTSNPN, CDR2 SVGIG (reference sequence). Trimming removed 1 base at V and 7 bases at J, with 19 bases between. The CDR3 coding sequence is TGTGCCTGGAGTGGGAGACCCCCGCGGGGAGGGACCCAGTACCTC. Protein product: CAWSGRPPRGGTQYL.

This clonotype was recorded once. V gene TRBV20-1 combines with J gene TRBJ1-2; D possibly corresponds to TRBD1 (6 bases). Between the trimmed V and J ends, which lost 1 base and 2 bases, there was a span of 14 bases. Per the germline V gene, CDR1 is DFQATT and CDR2 is SNEGSKA (reference sequence). The CDR3 spans 15 residues. CDR3 loop: CSARVRAGANYGYTF. The CDR3, as DNA: TGCAGTGCTAGAGTGAGGGCAGGGGCCAACTATGGCTACACCTTC.

The chain joins TRBV6-4 to TRBJ2-2; 7 bases are shared with TRBD1. Germline CDR1 MRHNA, CDR2 SNTAGT. The CDR3 covers 14 residues. The J segment lost 4 bases and the V segment lost 4 bases, leaving 3 bases of the junction unmatched. CDR3 amino acids: CASSASGGTGELFF. As DNA, the CDR3 is TGTGCCAGCAGTGCATCAGGGGGCACCGGGGAGCTGTTTTTT.